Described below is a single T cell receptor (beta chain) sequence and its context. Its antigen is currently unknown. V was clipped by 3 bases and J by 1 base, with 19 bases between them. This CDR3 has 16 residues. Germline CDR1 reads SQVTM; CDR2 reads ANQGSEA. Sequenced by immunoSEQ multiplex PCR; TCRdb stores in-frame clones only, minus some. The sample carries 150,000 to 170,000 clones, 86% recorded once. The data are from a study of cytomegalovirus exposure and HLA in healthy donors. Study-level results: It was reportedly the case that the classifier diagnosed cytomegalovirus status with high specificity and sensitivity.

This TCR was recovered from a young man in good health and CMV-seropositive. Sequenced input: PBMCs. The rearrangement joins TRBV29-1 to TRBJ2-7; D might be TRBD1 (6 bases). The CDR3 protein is CSVEVGAGASSYEQYF. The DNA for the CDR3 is TGCAGCGTTGAGGTAGGGGCAGGGGCCTCTTCCTACGAGCAGTACTTC.